This is a list of T cell receptor beta chains from one sample in a study of CD8 T cells in Susac syndrome. Each CDR3 protein gets one entry after TCRdb re-called the immunoSEQ multiplex PCR reads with MiXCR. The table includes around 150,000 distinct CDR3 sequences, about 95% detected once. Sequenced: CD8+ T cells from PBMCs. Source of these receptors: a human donor with Susac syndrome. Both conserved end residues are part of each CDR3. The D gene is left open where the match is weak. The size field is filled for only some rows; it gives once, few, many or a size class.

j_call,cdr3_length,clone_size,d_call,v_call,cdr3_nt,cdr3_aa
TRBJ1-1,16,.,.,TRBV4-1,TGCGCCAGCAGCCCAAGGGGTACACGGTTGAACACTGAAGCTTTCTTT,CASSPRGTRLNTEAFF
TRBJ2-5,16,.,TRBD2,TRBV9,TGTGCCAGCAGCGTAGGTGGCGGGAGGGCCAAGGAGACCCAGTACTTC,CASSVGGGRAKETQYF
TRBJ2-7,16,once,TRBD1,TRBV9,TGTGCCAGCAGCGTAGCCGGACAGGGCGACATAGACGAGCAGTACTTC,CASSVAGQGDIDEQYF
TRBJ1-4,15,once,.,TRBV7-6,TGTGCCAGCAGCCTTCCCGCGGACAGCAATGAAAAACTGTTTTTT,CASSLPADSNEKLFF
TRBJ2-7,19,once,TRBD1,TRBV12-3/TRBV12-4,TGTGCCAGCAGGGGACAGGCCCCCCAGGCGGGAATCCCCGGCTACGAGCAGTACTTC,CASRGQAPQAGIPGYEQYF
TRBJ2-1,15,.,.,TRBV2,TGTGCCAGCAGTGGTAGTAGCGGCTCCTACAATGAGCAGTTCTTC,CASSGSSGSYNEQFF
TRBJ2-7,11,.,.,TRBV20-1,TGCAGTGCTAGAGATTTGGACGAGCAGTACTTC,CSARDLDEQYF
TRBJ2-7,14,once,TRBD1,TRBV4-1,TGCGCCAGCAGCCAGGGGACAGGGCTCTACGAGCAGTACTTC,CASSQGTGLYEQYF
TRBJ2-7,15,.,.,TRBV3-1,TGTGCCAGCAGCGCAGGCAGCAGCTTTGGATACGAGCAGTACTTC,CASSAGSSFGYEQYF
TRBJ2-7,16,once,TRBD1,TRBV20-1,TGCAGTGCTAGTTATAGACTGAGGACAGGACGCTACGAGCAGTACTTC,CSASYRLRTGRYEQYF
TRBJ1-4,17,.,.,TRBV18,TGTGCCAGCTCACCACCAGACAGCCTTGCAACTAATGAAAAACTGTTTTTT,CASSPPDSLATNEKLFF
TRBJ2-3,18,.,.,TRBV15,TGTGCCACCAGCAGAGGAATGGACCAACCGGGGTCCACAGATACGCAGTATTTT,CATSRGMDQPGSTDTQYF
TRBJ1-4,15,.,.,TRBV27,TGTGCCAGCAGTTTATCGGGCAGAACTAATGAAAAACTGTTTTTT,CASSLSGRTNEKLFF
TRBJ2-3,15,.,.,TRBV6-5,TGTGCCAGCAGTTACCAAAGGGACTTCACAGATACGCAGTATTTT,CASSYQRDFTDTQYF
TRBJ1-1,17,.,.,TRBV20-1,TGCAGTGCTAGAGATCAACAGGGTGGTGTAACGGACACTGAAGCTTTCTTT,CSARDQQGGVTDTEAFF
TRBJ2-1,15,.,.,TRBV5-4,TGTGCCAGCAGCCCGGTGCAGGTGAAGGACAATGAGCAGTTCTTC,CASSPVQVKDNEQFF
TRBJ2-7,14,.,.,TRBV7-9,TGTGCCAGCAGCTTATTAAGGGACTCTTACGAGCAGTACTTC,CASSLLRDSYEQYF
TRBJ2-1,14,.,.,TRBV12-5,TGTGCTAGTGGGAATACGGGTTATGGCAATGAGCAGTTCTTC,CASGNTGYGNEQFF
TRBJ2-7,14,.,TRBD1,TRBV13,TGTGCCAGCAGCTTGGCAGGGGGCTTCAACGAGCAGTACTTC,CASSLAGGFNEQYF
TRBJ2-7,14,.,.,TRBV9,TGTGCCAGCAGCGTAGGAGCAGGGTCCTACGAGCAGTACTTC,CASSVGAGSYEQYF
TRBJ2-1,17,.,TRBD2,TRBV7-2,TGTGCCAGCAGCCCGAGGGAGGGCGGGAGGTCCTACAATGAGCAGTTCTTC,CASSPREGGRSYNEQFF
TRBJ2-1,16,once,TRBD1,TRBV4-1,TGCGCCAGCAGCCAAGATGCGAAGGGGGCCCACAATGAGCAGTTCTTC,CASSQDAKGAHNEQFF
TRBJ2-5,16,.,TRBD2,TRBV28,TGTGCCAGCAGCCCCCCGGGTAGCGGGAGCGGGGAGACCCAGTACTTC,CASSPPGSGSGETQYF
TRBJ1-2,17,.,.,TRBV12-3/TRBV12-4,TGTGCCAGCAGTCTGGGGCAGGGGACCCAATTTTTTGATGGCTACACCTTC,CASSLGQGTQFFDGYTF
TRBJ2-3,16,.,.,TRBV7-6,TGTGCCAGCAGCAGCTTGTCAGGGGCTGGCACAGATACGCAGTATTTT,CASSSLSGAGTDTQYF
TRBJ1-5,16,.,TRBD1,TRBV28,TGTGCCAGCAGTCCCCGCCGCACAGGGGCGTCTCTCCCCCAGCATTTT,CASSPRRTGASLPQHF
TRBJ1-3,13,.,.,TRBV20-1,TGCAGTGCTAGATCGGGACTTATGGACACCATATATTTT,CSARSGLMDTIYF
TRBJ2-2,12,.,.,TRBV19,TGTGCCAGTGAGGAGTTGCGCGGGGAGCTGTTTTTT,CASEELRGELFF
TRBJ1-2,15,.,.,TRBV5-4,TGTGCCAGCAGCCCTTCGGGGGTTCTGGACTATGGCTACACCTTC,CASSPSGVLDYGYTF
TRBJ2-3,15,once,TRBD1,TRBV7-8,TGTGCCAGCAGCGTACCGGGACAGAGCACAGATACGCAGTATTTT,CASSVPGQSTDTQYF
TRBJ2-1,14,.,.,TRBV20-1,TGCAGTGCTAGAGATCAACGCACCTACAATGAGCAGTTCTTC,CSARDQRTYNEQFF